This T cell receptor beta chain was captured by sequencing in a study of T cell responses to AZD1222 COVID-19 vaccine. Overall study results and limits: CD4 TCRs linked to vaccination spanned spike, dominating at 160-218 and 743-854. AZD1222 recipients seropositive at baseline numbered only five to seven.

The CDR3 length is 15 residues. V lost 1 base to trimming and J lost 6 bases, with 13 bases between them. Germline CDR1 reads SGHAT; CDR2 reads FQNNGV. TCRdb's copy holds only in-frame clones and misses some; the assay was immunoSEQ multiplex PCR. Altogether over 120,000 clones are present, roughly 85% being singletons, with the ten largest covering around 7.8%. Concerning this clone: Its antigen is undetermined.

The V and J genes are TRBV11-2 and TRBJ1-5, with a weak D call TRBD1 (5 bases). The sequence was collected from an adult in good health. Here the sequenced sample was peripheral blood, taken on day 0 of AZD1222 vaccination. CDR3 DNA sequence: TGTGCCAGCAGCTTAGCAGGGATGAGGGCTCAGCCCCAGCATTTT. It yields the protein CASSLAGMRAQPQHF.